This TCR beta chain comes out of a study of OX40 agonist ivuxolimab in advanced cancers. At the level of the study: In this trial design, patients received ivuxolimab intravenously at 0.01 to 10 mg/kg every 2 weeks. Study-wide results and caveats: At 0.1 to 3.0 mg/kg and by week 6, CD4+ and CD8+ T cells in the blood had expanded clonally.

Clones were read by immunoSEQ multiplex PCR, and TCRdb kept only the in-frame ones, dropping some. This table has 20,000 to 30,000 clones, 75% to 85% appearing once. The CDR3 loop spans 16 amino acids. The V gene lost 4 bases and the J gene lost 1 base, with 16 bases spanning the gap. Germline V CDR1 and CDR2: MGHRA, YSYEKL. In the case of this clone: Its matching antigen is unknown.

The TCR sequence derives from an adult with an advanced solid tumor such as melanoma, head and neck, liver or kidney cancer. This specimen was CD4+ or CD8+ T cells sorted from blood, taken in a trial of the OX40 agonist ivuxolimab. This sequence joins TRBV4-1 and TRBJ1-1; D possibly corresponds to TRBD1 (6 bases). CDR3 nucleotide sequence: TGCGCCAGCAGCCGAACAACAGGGTTGCAGAACACTGAAGCTTTCTTT. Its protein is CASSRTTGLQNTEAFF.